Listed below are T cell receptor beta chains from one sample, sequenced in a study of beta chain features in type 1 diabetes. The assay was immunoSEQ multiplex PCR, and TCRdb's table has in-frame clones only and misses some. The repertoire holds 250,000 to 350,000 clones, with roughly an eighth as singletons. Sequencing was carried out using naive CD4+ T cells from blood. All receptors derive from a man aged 25-45 years with type 1 diabetes. The CDR3 runs from the conserved cysteine through the conserved F or W. A D gene is named only where the DNA matches it firmly. Expanded clones get a size class; other rows say once, few or many, or leave the size out.

V gene: TRBV2
clone size: NA
D gene: TRBD1
J gene: TRBJ1-1
CDR3 DNA: TGTGCCAGCAGGGACAGGGCCTGGGCAGGGGAGAACACTGAAGCTTTCTTT
CDR3 protein: CASRDRAWAGENTEAFF

V gene: TRBV5-6
clone size: few
D gene: NA
J gene: TRBJ1-5
CDR3 DNA: TGTGCCAGCAGCTTTTATCGGGGAGAGACAACCACCTTGTGGCCCCAGCATTTT
CDR3 protein: CASSFYRGETTTLWPQHF

V gene: TRBV19
clone size: few
D gene: TRBD2
J gene: TRBJ2-1
CDR3 DNA: TGTGCCAGTATCCCCGGGACTAGCGGGAGTAGGGAGCAGTTCTTC
CDR3 protein: CASIPGTSGSREQFF

V gene: TRBV20-1
clone size: few
D gene: NA
J gene: TRBJ1-5
CDR3 DNA: TGCAGTGCTACCACAACAGGGCCCCAGCATTTT
CDR3 protein: CSATTTGPQHF

V gene: TRBV5-4
clone size: NA
D gene: NA
J gene: TRBJ2-7
CDR3 DNA: TGTGCCAGCAGCTCACTCTACGAGCAGTACTTC
CDR3 protein: CASSSLYEQYF

V gene: TRBV28
clone size: few
D gene: TRBD2
J gene: TRBJ2-7
CDR3 DNA: TGTGCTACCAGAGGGAGGGTTTGGACCTACGAGCAGTACTTC
CDR3 protein: CATRGRVWTYEQYF

V gene: TRBV9
clone size: few
D gene: NA
J gene: TRBJ2-7
CDR3 DNA: TGTGCCAGCAGCCCTACCGATAGGGGCTACTACGAGCAGTACTTC
CDR3 protein: CASSPTDRGYYEQYF

V gene: TRBV19
clone size: few
D gene: NA
J gene: TRBJ1-1
CDR3 DNA: TGTGCCAGTGGCGGGAGGAGCACTGAAGCTTTCTTT
CDR3 protein: CASGGRSTEAFF

V gene: TRBV18
clone size: NA
D gene: TRBD1
J gene: TRBJ2-1
CDR3 DNA: TGTGCCAGCTCTGGGACAGAATACAATGAGCAGTTCTTC
CDR3 protein: CASSGTEYNEQFF

V gene: TRBV18
clone size: NA
D gene: NA
J gene: TRBJ1-1
CDR3 DNA: TGTGCCAGCTCACGGAGCCTGGACAGATTGAACACTGAAGCTTTCTTT
CDR3 protein: CASSRSLDRLNTEAFF

V gene: TRBV4-1
clone size: NA
D gene: NA
J gene: TRBJ2-7
CDR3 DNA: TGCGCCAGCAGCCAAGGAGTCGGGTACGAGCAGTACTTC
CDR3 protein: CASSQGVGYEQYF

V gene: TRBV12-5
clone size: NA
D gene: NA
J gene: TRBJ2-3
CDR3 DNA: TGTGCTAGTGGTGTCGGGATCCAAAGCACAGATACGCAGTATTTT
CDR3 protein: CASGVGIQSTDTQYF

V gene: TRBV19
clone size: NA
D gene: NA
J gene: TRBJ2-7
CDR3 DNA: TGTGCCAGTAGCAGGGATCCAAACTACGAGCAGTACTTC
CDR3 protein: CASSRDPNYEQYF

V gene: TRBV7-3
clone size: NA
D gene: NA
J gene: TRBJ2-3
CDR3 DNA: TGTGCCAGCAGCTTAACCCTCCCAGATACGCAGTATTTT
CDR3 protein: CASSLTLPDTQYF

V gene: TRBV18
clone size: NA
D gene: NA
J gene: TRBJ1-1
CDR3 DNA: TGTGCCAGCTCACCGGGTCTCTCTATCGGGGCTTTCTTT
CDR3 protein: CASSPGLSIGAFF

V gene: TRBV7-7
clone size: few
D gene: TRBD1
J gene: TRBJ2-2
CDR3 DNA: TGTGCTAGCAGCTTACAGGGACAGGCTACGAACACCGGGGAGCTGTTTTTT
CDR3 protein: CASSLQGQATNTGELFF

V gene: TRBV5-1
clone size: NA
D gene: TRBD2
J gene: TRBJ2-1
CDR3 DNA: TGCGCCAGCAGCTTGGGTGCGGGGGACTCCTACAATGAGCAGTTCTTC
CDR3 protein: CASSLGAGDSYNEQFF

V gene: TRBV18
clone size: NA
D gene: TRBD2
J gene: TRBJ2-5
CDR3 DNA: TGTGCCAGCTCACCAGGACTAGCGGGAGGAGAGACCCAGTACTTC
CDR3 protein: CASSPGLAGGETQYF

V gene: TRBV4-2
clone size: few
D gene: NA
J gene: TRBJ2-2
CDR3 DNA: TGTGCCAGCAGCCAAGATCTATCGGGGTACACCGGGGAGCTGTTTTTT
CDR3 protein: CASSQDLSGYTGELFF

V gene: TRBV9
clone size: NA
D gene: NA
J gene: TRBJ2-3
CDR3 DNA: TGTGCCAGCAGCGTAGGGGCTACAGATACGCAGTATTTT
CDR3 protein: CASSVGATDTQYF

V gene: TRBV6-5
clone size: NA
D gene: TRBD1
J gene: TRBJ1-1
CDR3 DNA: TGTGCCAGCAGTTACTTCGGGACAGGTCTAACTGAAGCTTTCTTT
CDR3 protein: CASSYFGTGLTEAFF

V gene: TRBV7-2
clone size: NA
D gene: TRBD2
J gene: TRBJ2-7
CDR3 DNA: TGTGCCAGCAGCTCCCAGGGGGGACTAGCGGGTGGAGAGCAGTACTTC
CDR3 protein: CASSSQGGLAGGEQYF

V gene: TRBV21-1
clone size: few
D gene: NA
J gene: TRBJ2-5
CDR3 DNA: TGTGCCAGCAGCACCCGCCTTGGACAGTACCAAGAGACCCAGTACTTC
CDR3 protein: CASSTRLGQYQETQYF

V gene: TRBV4-1
clone size: NA
D gene: NA
J gene: TRBJ2-5
CDR3 DNA: TGCGCCAGCAGCCTAGGGGTTGGAGAGACCCAGTACTTC
CDR3 protein: CASSLGVGETQYF

V gene: TRBV5-1
clone size: few
D gene: TRBD2
J gene: TRBJ2-1
CDR3 DNA: TGCGCCAGCACCCTAGCGGGAGTCAATGAGCAGTTCTTC
CDR3 protein: CASTLAGVNEQFF

V gene: TRBV13
clone size: NA
D gene: TRBD2
J gene: TRBJ2-1
CDR3 DNA: TGTGCCAGCAGCCAGACTAGCGGGAGGGTAGGTGAGCAGTTCTTC
CDR3 protein: CASSQTSGRVGEQFF

V gene: TRBV7-2
clone size: few
D gene: NA
J gene: TRBJ1-5
CDR3 DNA: TGTGCCAGCAGCCCGGTCGGGAGTCATCAGCCCCAGCATTTT
CDR3 protein: CASSPVGSHQPQHF

V gene: TRBV5-1
clone size: few
D gene: TRBD2
J gene: TRBJ2-1
CDR3 DNA: TGCGCCAGCAGCTTGATAGCGGGCAGCTCCTACAATGAGCAGTTCTTC
CDR3 protein: CASSLIAGSSYNEQFF

V gene: TRBV10-3
clone size: NA
D gene: NA
J gene: TRBJ2-1
CDR3 DNA: TGTGCCATCAAAACAGTCAATGAGCAGTTCTTC
CDR3 protein: CAIKTVNEQFF

V gene: TRBV27
clone size: few
D gene: TRBD2
J gene: TRBJ2-7
CDR3 DNA: TGTGCCAGCAGGAGAACGGGAGGGCCCCACGAGCAGTACTTC
CDR3 protein: CASRRTGGPHEQYF

V gene: TRBV7-2
clone size: NA
D gene: NA
J gene: TRBJ1-5
CDR3 DNA: TGTGCCAGCAGCTTAGAGCGGGCCGGCGGTCAGCCCCAGCATTTT
CDR3 protein: CASSLERAGGQPQHF

V gene: TRBV6-1
clone size: NA
D gene: NA
J gene: TRBJ2-5
CDR3 DNA: TGTGCCAGCAGACAGTTGGGTGAGACCCAGTACTTC
CDR3 protein: CASRQLGETQYF

V gene: TRBV25-1
clone size: NA
D gene: NA
J gene: TRBJ2-3
CDR3 DNA: TGTGCCAGCAGTGGGCTTCAATTCACAGATACGCAGTATTTT
CDR3 protein: CASSGLQFTDTQYF

V gene: TRBV19
clone size: NA
D gene: NA
J gene: TRBJ2-1
CDR3 DNA: TGTGCCAGTAGTATTCGACAAGGGGACAATGAGCAGTTCTTC
CDR3 protein: CASSIRQGDNEQFF

V gene: TRBV29-1
clone size: few
D gene: NA
J gene: TRBJ1-1
CDR3 DNA: TGCAGCGCTTCTATAACAGGGAACACTGAAGCTTTCTTT
CDR3 protein: CSASITGNTEAFF

V gene: TRBV5-6
clone size: NA
D gene: NA
J gene: TRBJ2-1
CDR3 DNA: TGTGCCAGCAGCTCTTACAATGAGCAGTTCTTC
CDR3 protein: CASSSYNEQFF

V gene: TRBV9
clone size: NA
D gene: NA
J gene: TRBJ2-7
CDR3 DNA: TGTGCCAGCAGCGTAGATAGTGCCTACGAGCAGTACTTC
CDR3 protein: CASSVDSAYEQYF

V gene: TRBV4-1
clone size: few
D gene: TRBD1
J gene: TRBJ2-2
CDR3 DNA: TGCGCCAGCAGCCAAGGGGCCGGGACAGGGGCTCGGGACACCGGGGAGCTGTTTTTT
CDR3 protein: CASSQGAGTGARDTGELFF

V gene: TRBV29-1
clone size: few
D gene: TRBD2
J gene: TRBJ2-1
CDR3 DNA: TGCAGCGTGTTAGCGGGGGGCGACAATGAGCAGTTCTTC
CDR3 protein: CSVLAGGDNEQFF

V gene: TRBV27
clone size: NA
D gene: TRBD2
J gene: TRBJ2-1
CDR3 DNA: TGTGCCAGCAGTTGGAACCCGGGACTAGCTCCCTTCTTC
CDR3 protein: CASSWNPGLAPFF

V gene: TRBV5-4
clone size: NA
D gene: NA
J gene: TRBJ2-1
CDR3 DNA: TGTGCCAGCAGCTTGCTACAGGGAGACAATGAGCAGTTCTTC
CDR3 protein: CASSLLQGDNEQFF

V gene: TRBV7-9
clone size: NA
D gene: NA
J gene: TRBJ2-1
CDR3 DNA: TGTGCCAGCAGCTTAGCCCAAACTAGTGACTCGGTCTACAATGAGCAGTTCTTC
CDR3 protein: CASSLAQTSDSVYNEQFF